This TCR beta chain was profiled in a study of cytomegalovirus exposure and HLA in healthy donors. Whole-study findings and limits: Several of the most significant clusters appeared linked to common viral pathogens, based on a later analysis.

The CDR3 spans 15 residues. The V gene's germline CDR1 is SGDLS and CDR2 YYNGEE. V lost 0 bases to trimming and J lost 7 bases, with 13 bases between them. With respect to this clone: The antigen is not known.

The PCR was carried out with 60 Vbeta primers and 13 Jbeta primers. Some clones are missing from TCRdb's copy, which holds only in-frame ones; the method was immunoSEQ multiplex PCR. The sample contains about 130,000 clones, 79% of which appear only once. Sequencing was done on a sample of PBMCs. V and J are TRBV9 and TRBJ1-4; the D gene is possibly TRBD1 (6 bases). The TCR sequence derives from a middle-aged man in good health and CMV-seropositive. CDR3 coding DNA: TGTGCCAGCAGCGTAGCAGGGGTATTGGGTGAAAAACTGTTTTTT. Its protein product is CASSVAGVLGEKLFF.